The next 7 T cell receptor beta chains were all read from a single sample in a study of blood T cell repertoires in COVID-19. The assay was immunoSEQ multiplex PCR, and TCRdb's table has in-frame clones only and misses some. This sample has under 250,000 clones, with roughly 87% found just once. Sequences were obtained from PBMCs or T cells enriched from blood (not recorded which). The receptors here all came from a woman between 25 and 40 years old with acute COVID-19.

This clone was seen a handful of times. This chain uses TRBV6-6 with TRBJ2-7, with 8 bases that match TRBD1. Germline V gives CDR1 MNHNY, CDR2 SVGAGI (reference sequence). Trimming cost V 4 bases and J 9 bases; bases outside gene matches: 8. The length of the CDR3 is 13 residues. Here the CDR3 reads CASSSGTGGRQYF. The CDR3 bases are TGTGCCAGCAGTTCGGGGACAGGCGGTAGGCAGTACTTC.

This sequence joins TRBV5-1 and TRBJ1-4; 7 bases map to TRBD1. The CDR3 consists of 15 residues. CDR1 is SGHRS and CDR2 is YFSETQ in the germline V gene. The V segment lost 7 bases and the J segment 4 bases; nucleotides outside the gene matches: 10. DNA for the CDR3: TGCGCCAGCGGAGCCCAGACAGGGCTTAATGAAAAACTGTTTTTT. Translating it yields CASGAQTGLNEKLFF.

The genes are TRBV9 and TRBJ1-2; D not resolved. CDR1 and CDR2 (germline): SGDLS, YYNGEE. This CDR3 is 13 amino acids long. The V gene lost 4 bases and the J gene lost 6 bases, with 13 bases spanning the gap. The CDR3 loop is CASSSTPRDGYTF. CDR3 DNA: TGTGCCAGCAGCTCGACACCGAGGGATGGCTACACCTTC. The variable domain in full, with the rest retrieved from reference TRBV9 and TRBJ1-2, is DSGVTQTPKHLITATGQRVTLRCSPRSGDLSVYWYQQSLDQGLQFLIQYYNGEERAKGNILERFSAQQFPDLHSELNLSSLELGDSALYFCASSSTPRDGYTFGSGTRLTVV.

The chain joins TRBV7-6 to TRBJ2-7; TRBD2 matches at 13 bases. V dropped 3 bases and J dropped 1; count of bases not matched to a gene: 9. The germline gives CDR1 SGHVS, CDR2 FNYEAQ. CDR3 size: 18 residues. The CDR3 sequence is CASSFRLAGGGRSYEQYF. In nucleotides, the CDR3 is TGTGCCAGCAGCTTTCGACTAGCGGGGGGCGGCAGGTCCTACGAGCAGTACTTC.

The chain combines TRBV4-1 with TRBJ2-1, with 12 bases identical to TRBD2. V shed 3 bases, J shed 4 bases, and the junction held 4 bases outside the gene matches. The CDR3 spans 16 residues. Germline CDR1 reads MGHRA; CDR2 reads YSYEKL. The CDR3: CASSQGTSGRYNEQFF. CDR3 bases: TGCGCCAGCAGCCAGGGGACTAGCGGGCGTTACAATGAGCAGTTCTTC.

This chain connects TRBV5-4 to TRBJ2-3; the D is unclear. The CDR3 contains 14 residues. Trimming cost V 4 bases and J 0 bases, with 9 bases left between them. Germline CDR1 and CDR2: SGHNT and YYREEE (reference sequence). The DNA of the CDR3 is TGTGCCAGCAGCCCCTCGGTTAGCACAGATACGCAGTATTTT. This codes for CASSPSVSTDTQYF.

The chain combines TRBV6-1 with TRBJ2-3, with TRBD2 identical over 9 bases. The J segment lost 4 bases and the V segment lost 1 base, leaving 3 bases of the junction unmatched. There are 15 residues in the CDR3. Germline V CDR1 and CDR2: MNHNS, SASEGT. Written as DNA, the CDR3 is TGTGCCAGCAGTGAAGGGCGGGGGGGCGCAGATACGCAGTATTTT. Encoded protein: CASSEGRGGADTQYF.